This TCR beta chain was sequenced in a study of blood T cell repertoires in COVID-19. Study-level background: There were acute and convalescent COVID-19 samples, and they came from the United States, Italy and Spain. Nucleic acid was either cDNA or gDNA, and it came from T cells, B-cell-depleted T cells, or PBMCs.

Source study methods: Estimates of nucleated cell counts were drawn from the amplification of reference gene primers. Libraries were prepared by immunoSEQ multiplex PCR; TCRdb keeps only in-frame clonotypes and omits some of them. V and J calls and clone size are copied from that table; D and trimming were computed from the DNA. The data hold some 120,000 clones, with more than 70% observed a single time. The CDR3 has 16 residues. J gave up 1 base and V 4 bases, and 5 bases lay outside the gene matches. Germline CDR1 is MNHNS and CDR2 is SASEGT. The chain employs TRBV6-1 and TRBJ1-3, with 9 nucleotides matching TRBD1. The receptor was isolated from a human donor in a cohort sampled during active COVID-19. Sequences were obtained from peripheral blood. CDR3: CASSAYRGLSGNTIYF. In DNA, the CDR3 is TGTGCCAGCAGTGCCTACAGGGGGCTTTCTGGAAACACCATATATTTT.